The next 21 T cell receptor beta chains were all read from a single sample in a study of blood T cell repertoires in COVID-19. Sequencing used immunoSEQ multiplex PCR; TCRdb keeps in-frame clones, though not all of them. The data contain about 35,000 clones, 80% of them singletons. Specimen: peripheral blood. These receptor sequences come from a woman between 65 and 79 years old with acute or convalescent COVID-19.

V usage is TRBV6-5 and J usage is TRBJ2-3, with a possible D match to TRBD1 (6 bases). CDR1 is MNHEY, CDR2 SVGAGI, per germline. Trimming took 0 bases from V and 4 from J, leaving 14 bases between them. There are 16 residues in the CDR3. The CDR3 DNA reads TGTGCCAGCAGTTACTCTGGGACACCAGTCGCAGATACGCAGTATTTT. This gives the protein CASSYSGTPVADTQYF.

CDR3 sequence (DNA): TGTGCCAGCTCAGCTTCCGGGACTAGCGGGCGGGGGAAGCAGTTCTTC. As protein: CASSASGTSGRGKQFF. The chain uses TRBV18 and TRBJ2-1; 12 bases line up with TRBD2. CDR1 and CDR2 (germline): KGHSH, LQKENI. The V and J ends lost 5 bases and 11 bases, in that order; junction bases with no gene match: 13. The CDR3 runs 16 residues.

This clone was seen a few times. This sequence joins TRBV5-6 and TRBJ1-6; TRBD1 agrees at 10 bases. Germline loops: CDR1 SGHDT, CDR2 YYEEEE. The CDR3 runs to 15 residues. Trimming took 5 bases from V and 7 from J; bases not matched to a gene: 6. DNA for the CDR3: TGTGCCAGCAGTGGGGACAGGGGAAGAAATTCACCCCTCCACTTT. This translates into CASSGDRGRNSPLHF.

This chain joins TRBV5-1 and TRBJ2-7, with a possible D match to TRBD2 (6 bases). Germline CDR1 SGHRS, CDR2 YFSETQ. Trimming removed 4 bases at V and 3 bases at J, with 11 bases between. The CDR3 extends over 13 amino acids. In nucleotides, the CDR3 is TGCGCCAGCAGCCCGGGACTTCTCTACGAGCAGTACTTC. Amino acid sequence: CASSPGLLYEQYF.

The gene calls are TRBV28 and TRBJ2-1; tentative D call: TRBD2 (5 bases). V was shortened by 2 bases and J by 6 bases, with 14 bases between the two germline ends. CDR1 is MDHEN, CDR2 SYDVKM, per germline. The CDR3 runs 15 residues. CDR3 amino acids: CASSLGGSDSNEQFF. CDR3 DNA sequence: TGTGCCAGCAGTTTAGGAGGTAGCGATAGCAATGAGCAGTTCTTC.

This clone was found a few times. The chain has TRBV6-5 and TRBJ2-7; 7 nucleotides line up with TRBD1. This CDR3 has 14 amino acids. J gave up 1 base and V 7 bases, and 7 bases lay outside the gene matches. Germline values: CDR1 MNHEY, CDR2 SVGAGI. CDR3 amino acids: CASTIMTGSYEQYF. CDR3 coding DNA: TGTGCCAGCACCATAATGACAGGGTCCTACGAGCAGTACTTC.

The chain uses TRBV11-2 and TRBJ2-2, with 7 nucleotides matching TRBD2. Germline assignment: CDR1 SGHAT and CDR2 FQNNGV. There are 15 residues in the CDR3. V was pared by 4 bases and J by 5 bases, with 7 bases of the junction left unmatched. CDR3: CASSWGGSRTGELFF. The CDR3, as DNA: TGTGCCAGCAGCTGGGGGGGATCGAGAACCGGGGAGCTGTTTTTT.

The rearrangement uses TRBV7-9 and TRBJ2-7, with TRBD1 identical over 9 bases. Germline loops: CDR1 SEHNR, CDR2 FQNEAQ (reference sequence). The CDR3 loop spans 15 amino acids. V gave up 5 bases and J gave up 3 bases; unmatched junction bases: 8. DNA for the CDR3: TGTGCCAGCAGCACCGGGACAGGGTATCACTACGAGCAGTACTTC. As protein: CASSTGTGYHYEQYF.

This clone was found many times. The gene calls are TRBV25-1 and TRBJ1-1, with 9 bases aligning to TRBD1. Germline loops: CDR1 MGHDK, CDR2 SYGVNS. J lost 4 bases, V lost 6 bases, and 6 bases had no gene match. The CDR3 runs 14 residues. The CDR3 spells CASSRDRVGTEAFF. As DNA, the CDR3 is TGTGCCAGCAGCCGGGACAGGGTTGGCACTGAAGCTTTCTTT.

The chain carries TRBV6-5 and TRBJ2-7, with 7 bases matching TRBD1. The V segment lost 6 bases and the J segment 6 bases; nucleotides outside the gene matches: 11. The germline CDR1 and CDR2 sequences are MNHEY and SVGAGI. CDR3 size: 14 residues. The CDR3 DNA is TGTGCCAGCAGCCGAGGGACAGTAGTGAGCGAGCAGTACTTC. It codes for CASSRGTVVSEQYF.

V and J are TRBV5-1 and TRBJ1-6; D ambiguous. V shed 3 bases and J shed 5 bases, with 15 bases lying between them. Germline loops: CDR1 SGHRS, CDR2 YFSETQ. This CDR3 region has 16 residues. This CDR3 reads CASSSRQRNNNSPLHF. The CDR3 region has the DNA TGCGCCAGCAGCTCGCGACAACGGAATAATAATTCACCCCTCCACTTT.

The genes are TRBV5-5 and TRBJ1-1; a weak D match, TRBD1 (5 bases). Germline assignment: CDR1 SGHKS and CDR2 YYEKEE (reference sequence). V was clipped by 4 bases and J by 1 base, with 17 bases between them. The CDR3 sequence is 16 residues long. In DNA, the CDR3 is TGTGCCAGCAGCCCGTTCCTGGGGGGTACGAACACTGAAGCTTTCTTT. This sequence encodes CASSPFLGGTNTEAFF.

The chain combines TRBV28 with TRBJ1-1; D not certain. This CDR3 is 18 amino acids long. Germline-derived CDR1 and CDR2 are MDHEN and SYDVKM. Trimming took off 4 bases at V and 5 bases at J, with 26 bases between the two ends. CDR3 amino acids: CASSSYRVLKGSRTEAFF. DNA for the CDR3: TGTGCCAGCAGTTCATACCGGGTCCTGAAAGGGAGTAGGACTGAAGCTTTCTTT.

The J gene is TRBJ1-2, the V gene TRBV7-6; 8 bases match TRBD1. After removal of 5 bases from V and 7 bases from J, the junction contained 9 bases not matched to a gene. This CDR3 spans 14 amino acids. CDR1 is SGHVS, CDR2 FNYEAQ, per germline. The CDR3 reads CASSNSQGAGGYTF. The CDR3 bases are TGTGCCAGCAGCAACTCCCAGGGGGCCGGTGGCTACACCTTC.

The chain carries TRBV2 and TRBJ1-5, with 11 nucleotides matching TRBD1. In germline, CDR1 is SNHLY, CDR2 FYNNEI. This CDR3 spans 17 amino acids. The V segment lost 5 bases and the J segment 7 bases; nucleotides outside the gene matches: 13. Here the CDR3 reads CASSSPGWGQGDQPQHF. The CDR3 DNA reads as TGTGCCAGCAGTTCTCCAGGTTGGGGACAGGGGGACCAGCCCCAGCATTTT.

This clone appeared once. This sequence joins TRBV7-8 and TRBJ2-5; 12 positions match TRBD2. This CDR3 region has 14 residues. V was pared by 4 bases and J by 5 bases, with 2 bases of the junction left unmatched. Germline V gene lookup returns CDR1 SGHVS and CDR2 FQNEAQ. In DNA form, the CDR3 reads TGTGCCAGCAGCTCGCTAGCGGGGGGGGAGACCCAGTACTTC. It yields the protein CASSSLAGGETQYF.

This clone was picked up a small number of times. The genes are TRBV28 and TRBJ1-2; D perhaps matches TRBD1 (5 bases). The CDR3 is 14 amino acids. The germline V gene has CDR1 MDHEN and CDR2 SYDVKM. V shed 3 bases and J shed 8 bases, with 16 bases lying between them. This CDR3 reads CASSFAAGPSGYTF. Written as DNA, the CDR3 is TGTGCCAGCAGTTTCGCAGCAGGGCCCAGCGGCTACACCTTC.

The chain couples TRBV10-3 to TRBJ2-7; TRBD1 might be the D (6 bases). Germline-derived CDR1 and CDR2 are ENHRY and SYGVKD. V dropped 4 bases and J dropped 2 bases, with 18 bases sitting between them. This CDR3 is built from 16 residues. CDR3 sequence: CAISGIRTEKTYEQYF. The CDR3 DNA reads as TGTGCCATCAGTGGAATTCGGACAGAGAAAACCTACGAGCAGTACTTC.

The sample holds one count of this clone. This chain links TRBV19 with TRBJ1-3; no clear D gene. Trimming left V 5 bases short and J 3 bases short, with 8 bases between. CDR3 length: 13 amino acids. CDR1 LNHDA and CDR2 SQIVND come from the germline V gene (reference sequence). The chain's CDR3 is CASSEGNGNTIYF. The CDR3 DNA follows: TGTGCCAGTAGTGAGGGAAATGGAAACACCATATATTTT.

CDR3 DNA: TGTGCCAGCAGTTTTTCTCGCGGCTCTGGAAACACCATATATTTT. Protein sequence: CASSFSRGSGNTIYF. V and J are TRBV6-6 and TRBJ1-3, with D unclear. CDR1 is MNHNY and CDR2 is SVGAGI in the germline V gene (reference sequence). Trimming shortened V by 4 bases and J by 0 bases, and 10 bases separated the two germline ends. The CDR3 extends over 15 amino acids.

The chain employs TRBV5-4 and TRBJ2-2; a possible D gene is TRBD2 (6 bases). The CDR3 loop spans 16 amino acids. The germline V and J ends were trimmed by 2 bases and 5 bases, with 16 bases remaining between them. CDR1 is SGHNT, CDR2 YYREEE, per germline (reference sequence). CDR3 coding DNA: TGTGCCAGCAGCTTTTCTCCTCCCGCGGGAACCGGGGAGCTGTTTTTT. It is translated as CASSFSPPAGTGELFF.